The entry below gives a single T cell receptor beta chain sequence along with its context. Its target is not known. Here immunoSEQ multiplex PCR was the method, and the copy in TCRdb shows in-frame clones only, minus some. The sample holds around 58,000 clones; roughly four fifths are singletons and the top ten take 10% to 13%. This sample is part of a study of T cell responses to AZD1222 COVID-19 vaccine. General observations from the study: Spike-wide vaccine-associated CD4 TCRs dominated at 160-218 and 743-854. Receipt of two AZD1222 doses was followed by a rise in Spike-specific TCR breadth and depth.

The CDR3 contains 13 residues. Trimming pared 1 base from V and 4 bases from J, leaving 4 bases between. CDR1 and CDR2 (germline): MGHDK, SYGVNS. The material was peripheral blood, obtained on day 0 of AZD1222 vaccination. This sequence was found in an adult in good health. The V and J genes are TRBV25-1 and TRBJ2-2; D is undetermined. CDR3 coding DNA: TGTGCCAGCAGTGAATCTGGCACCGGGGAGCTGTTTTTT. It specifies CASSESGTGELFF. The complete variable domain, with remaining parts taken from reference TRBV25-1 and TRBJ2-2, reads EADIYQTPRYLVIGTGKKITLECSQTMGHDKMYWYQQDPGMELHLIHYSYGVNSTEKGDLSSESTVSRIRTEHFPLTLESARPSHTSQYLCASSESGTGELFFGEGSRLTVL.